The 23 T cell receptor beta chains presented below share a single source sample, sequenced in a study of draining lymph node invasion in breast cancer. Memory conventional CD4 T cells were sorted as CD4+ CD45RA- CD25- cells. Each CDR3 protein is one row after TCRdb ran MiXCR on the bulk RNA-seq reads. The table records about 1,900 distinct CDR3 sequences, roughly 84% of them present only once. Input material: sorted memory CD4+ effector T cells from a lymph node. These receptors all stem from a female donor with luminal breast cancer.

This clonotype appeared once. The chain employs TRBV6-1 and TRBJ1-2, with D possibly TRBD1 on 6 matching bases. The CDR3 is 14 amino acids. The germline gives CDR1 MNHNS, CDR2 SASEGT. Deletions cut 6 bases from V and 4 bases from J, with 15 bases between. CDR3: CASSTGGGGYGYTF. CDR3 DNA sequence: TGTGCCAGCAGCACTGGGGGGGGCGGCTATGGCTACACCTTC.

V is TRBV5-4 and J is TRBJ2-3; 7 bases line up with TRBD2. CDR1 SGHNT and CDR2 YYREEE come from the germline V gene (reference sequence). The CDR3 spans 15 residues. With V trimmed by 5 bases and J by 3 bases, 9 bases remained unmatched. The DNA of the CDR3 is TGTGCCAGCAGTCCCGGGGGGAGGAGAACAGATACGCAGTATTTT. This codes for CASSPGGRRTDTQYF.

The chain uses TRBV5-4 and TRBJ2-1; 11 nucleotides line up with TRBD2. CDR1 is SGHNT and CDR2 is YYREEE in the germline V gene (reference sequence). The CDR3 sequence is 18 residues long. V shed 4 bases, J shed 7 bases, and the junction held 16 bases outside the gene matches. CDR3 sequence: CASSPPGSGGAIGNEQFF. CDR3 sequence (DNA): TGTGCCAGCAGCCCCCCAGGTAGCGGGGGGGCAATCGGGAATGAGCAGTTCTTC.

This chain joins TRBV6-1 and TRBJ2-7; D remains ambiguous. This CDR3 contains 12 residues. Germline CDR1 and CDR2: MNHNS and SASEGT. V was pared by 4 bases and J by 3 bases, with 7 bases between. CDR3 amino acids: CASSVTFYEQYV. Here the CDR3 DNA reads TGTGCCAGCAGTGTGACCTTCTACGAGCAGTACGTC.

This chain connects TRBV20-1 to TRBJ1-1, with 7 bases lining up with TRBD1. Trimming removed 4 bases from V and 1 base from J; junction bases left unmatched: 3. CDR3 length: 13 residues. Germline loops: CDR1 DFQATT, CDR2 SNEGSKA (reference sequence). CDR3 amino acids: CSATRQGNTEAFF. In nucleotides, the CDR3 is TGCAGTGCTACCCGACAGGGGAACACTGAAGCTTTCTTT.

V and J are TRBV7-2 and TRBJ2-4; 8 nucleotides match TRBD1. Losses at the gene ends were 0 bases for V and 12 bases for J; bases not matched to a gene: 7. In germline, CDR1 is SGHTA, CDR2 FQGNSA. The CDR3 extends over 14 amino acids. The CDR3 nucleotides are TGTGCCAGCAGCTTAGCGGGGGACAGGAACCCTCAGTACTTC. This codes for CASSLAGDRNPQYF.

This clonotype has only one observation. The chain combines TRBV20-1 with TRBJ1-1; TRBD1 is a possible D gene (6 bases). The CDR3 is 14 amino acids. Germline V gene sequence: CDR1 DFQATT, CDR2 SNEGSKA (reference sequence). V lost 0 bases and J lost 1, with 9 bases in between. The CDR3 reads CSAREGHANTEAFF. For the CDR3, the DNA is TGCAGTGCTAGAGAGGGACATGCGAACACTGAAGCTTTCTTT.

The rearrangement uses TRBV3-1 and TRBJ2-5; maybe TRBD1 (6 bases). The CDR3 sequence is 20 residues long. CDR1 is LGHDT, CDR2 YNNKEL, per germline (reference sequence). Trimming cost V 4 bases and J 0 bases, with 27 bases left between them. This CDR3 reads CASSPPDRTKGPLYQETQYF. The CDR3 region has the DNA TGTGCCAGCAGCCCCCCGGACAGAACAAAGGGCCCCCTATACCAAGAGACCCAGTACTTC.

The chain couples TRBV5-4 to TRBJ1-4; 7 bases agree with TRBD1. After removal of 4 bases from V and 2 bases from J, the junction contained 5 bases not matched to a gene. The germline gives CDR1 SGHNT, CDR2 YYREEE (reference sequence). There are 15 residues in the CDR3. The CDR3 DNA reads as TGTGCCAGCAGCAGCGGGGGACAGACTAATGAAAAACTGTTTTTT. Amino acids: CASSSGGQTNEKLFF.

The chain combines TRBV20-1 with TRBJ2-3; 10 bases are a match to TRBD1. Germline V gene lookup returns CDR1 DFQATT and CDR2 SNEGSKA (reference sequence). V was pared by 6 bases and J by 3 bases, with 9 bases of the junction left unmatched. The length of the CDR3 is 15 residues. The CDR3 sequence is CSAQAGTGATDTQYF. In DNA form, the CDR3 reads TGCAGTGCCCAGGCCGGGACAGGGGCGACAGATACGCAGTATTTT.

V is TRBV4-1 and J is TRBJ1-6, with 9 bases identical to TRBD1. Germline CDR1 and CDR2: MGHRA and YSYEKL. CDR3 length: 14 residues. V shed 6 bases and J 9 bases; nucleotides not matched to a gene: 6. The CDR3 DNA reads TGCGCCAGCAGTCGGGACAGGGAAGGTTCACCCCTCCACTTT. Its translation: CASSRDREGSPLHF.

The chain has TRBV18 and TRBJ2-7; 7 nucleotides match TRBD2. V shed 5 bases, J shed 4 bases, and the junction held 2 bases outside the gene matches. There are 12 residues in the CDR3. The germline V gene has CDR1 KGHSH and CDR2 LQKENI. Written as DNA, the CDR3 is TGTGCCAGCTCAGCTAGCGGATACGAGCAGTACTTC. It translates to CASSASGYEQYF.

The table lists this clonotype with a few counts. V is TRBV10-1 and J is TRBJ2-2; 10 positions match TRBD1. Looked up from germline, CDR1 is WNHNN and CDR2 is SYGVQD (reference sequence). V trimming: 2 bases; J trimming: 0 bases; junction bases outside the gene matches: 9. This CDR3 is built from 19 residues. The DNA of the CDR3 is TGCGCCAGCAGTGAGACGACGGGACAGGGGATCGCGAACACCGGGGAGCTGTTTTTT. It specifies CASSETTGQGIANTGELFF.

The chain is built from TRBV30 and TRBJ2-1, with 8 bases matching TRBD2. The junction had 4 bases not matched to a gene; V was cut back by 2 bases and J by 4 bases. Germline V gene lookup returns CDR1 GTSNPN and CDR2 SVGIG (reference sequence). The CDR3 consists of 14 residues. The CDR3 DNA follows: TGTGCCTGGAGTACGGGGGGGGGTTACAATGAGCAGTTCTTC. It yields the protein CAWSTGGGYNEQFF. Full variable domain (missing parts from reference TRBV30 and TRBJ2-1): SQTIHQWPATLVQPVGSPLSLECTVEGTSNPNLYWYRQAAGRGLQLLFYSVGIGQISSEVPQNLSASRPQDRQFILSSKKLLLSDSGFYLCAWSTGGGYNEQFFGPGTRLTVL.

V gene TRBV11-2 combines with J gene TRBJ1-1; unclear D gene. V gave up 1 base and J gave up 4 bases, with 10 bases separating them. The length of the CDR3 is 14 residues. Germline V lookup: CDR1 SGHAT, CDR2 FQNNGV. In DNA, the CDR3 is TGTGCCAGCAGCTTAGGGGTGGGTATCACTGAAGCTTTCTTT. This encodes CASSLGVGITEAFF.

The V gene is TRBV12-3 or TRBV12-4, the J gene TRBJ2-1; the D gene could be TRBD1 or TRBD2 (7 bases each). CDR3 length: 15 amino acids. The germline V and J ends were trimmed by 6 bases and 9 bases, with 21 bases remaining between them. The CDR3 spells CASRRQGGRGSEQFF. CDR3 coding DNA: TGTGCCAGCAGGAGACAGGGCGGGAGAGGGAGTGAGCAGTTCTTC.

The J gene is TRBJ1-1, the V gene TRBV4-2; D remains unclear. Germline assignment: CDR1 LGHNA and CDR2 YNFKEQ. This CDR3 region has 15 residues. V lost 0 bases, J lost 1 base, and 9 bases lay in between. The CDR3 region is CASSQEDDWNTEAFF. Here the CDR3 DNA reads TGTGCCAGCAGCCAAGAAGACGACTGGAACACTGAAGCTTTCTTT.

The chain employs TRBV7-8 and TRBJ1-4; the D is unclear. Germline values: CDR1 SGHVS, CDR2 FQNEAQ. V was shortened by 5 bases and J by 12 bases, with 22 bases between the two germline ends. The CDR3 is 15 residues long. The CDR3 bases are TGTGCCAGCAGCCATCGGACGGAGAGGGCTAAGGAACTGTTTTTT. Its translation is CASSHRTERAKELFF.

V gene TRBV15 combines with J gene TRBJ1-5; D might be TRBD1 (5 bases). Germline V CDR1 and CDR2: LNHNV, YYDKDF (reference sequence). V was shortened by 1 base and J by 4 bases, with 8 bases between the two germline ends. CDR3 length: 14 amino acids. The DNA of the CDR3 is TGTGCCACCAGCAGAGGACAGCTAAATCAGCCCCAGCATTTT. This gives the protein CATSRGQLNQPQHF.

In this sample, this clonotype turned up once. V gene TRBV2 combines with J gene TRBJ2-3; possibly TRBD1 for D (5 bases). The CDR3 extends over 14 amino acids. Trimming left V 7 bases short and J 6 bases short, with 17 bases between. Germline V gene data show CDR1 as SNHLY and CDR2 as FYNNEI. The CDR3 sequence: CASNPGAVGDTQYF. The CDR3 coding sequence is TGTGCCAGCAATCCTGGGGCAGTAGGGGATACGCAGTATTTT.

The gene calls are TRBV11-2 and TRBJ2-5; 9 bases map to TRBD2. V trimming: 1 base; J trimming: 2 bases; junction bases outside the gene matches: 8. Germline V gene data show CDR1 as SGHAT and CDR2 as FQNNGV. This CDR3 is 17 amino acids long. The CDR3 here is CASSLGSTSGYQETQYF. The DNA of the CDR3 is TGTGCCAGCAGCTTAGGGTCTACTAGCGGGTATCAAGAGACCCAGTACTTC. The complete variable domain, with remaining parts taken from reference TRBV11-2 and TRBJ2-5, reads EAGVAQSPRYKIIEKRQSVAFWCNPISGHATLYWYQQILGQGPKLLIQFQNNGVVDDSQLPKDRFSAERLKGVDSTLKIQPAKLEDSAVYLCASSLGSTSGYQETQYFGPGTRLLVL.

The V and J genes are TRBV5-6 and TRBJ1-1; no reliable D call. CDR3 length equals 12 residues. CDR1 is SGHDT, CDR2 YYEEEE, per germline. V was pared by 6 bases and J by 8 bases, with 14 bases between. In nucleotides, the CDR3 is TGTGCCAGCACCAGTTTTGGACGGGAAGCTTTCTTT. Amino acid sequence: CASTSFGREAFF.

This sequence joins TRBV5-4 and TRBJ2-1; TRBD1 matches 9 bases. This CDR3 spans 14 amino acids. From germline, CDR1 is SGHNT and CDR2 YYREEE (reference sequence). With V trimmed by 4 bases and J by 5 bases, 4 bases remained unmatched. CDR3 protein: CASSVDRGDNEQFF. CDR3 nucleotides: TGTGCCAGCAGCGTGGACAGGGGAGACAATGAGCAGTTCTTC. Full variable domain (remainder filled in from reference TRBV5-4 and TRBJ2-1): ETGVTQSPTHLIKTRGQQVTLRCSSQSGHNTVSWYQQALGQGPQFIFQYYREEENGRGNFPPRFSGLQFPNYSSELNVNALELDDSALYLCASSVDRGDNEQFFGPGTRLTVL.